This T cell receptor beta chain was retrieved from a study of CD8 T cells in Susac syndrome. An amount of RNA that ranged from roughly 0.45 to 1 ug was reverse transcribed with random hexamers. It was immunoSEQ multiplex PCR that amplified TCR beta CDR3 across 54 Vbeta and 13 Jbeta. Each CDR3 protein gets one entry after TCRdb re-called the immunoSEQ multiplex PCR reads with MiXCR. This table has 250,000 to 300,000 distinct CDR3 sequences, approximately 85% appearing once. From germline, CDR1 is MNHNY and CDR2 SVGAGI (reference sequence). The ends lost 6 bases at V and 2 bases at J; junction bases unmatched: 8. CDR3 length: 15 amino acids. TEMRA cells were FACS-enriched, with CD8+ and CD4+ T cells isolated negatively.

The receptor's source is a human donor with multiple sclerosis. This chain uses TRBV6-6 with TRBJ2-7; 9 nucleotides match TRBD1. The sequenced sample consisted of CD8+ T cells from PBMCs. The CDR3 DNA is TGTGCCAGCAGCAATTCCCGACAGGGGGCCTACGAGCAGTACTTC. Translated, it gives CASSNSRQGAYEQYF.